These 29 T cell receptor beta chains originate from one sample sequenced in a study of blood T cell repertoires in COVID-19. Sequencing was performed with immunoSEQ multiplex PCR; in TCRdb, only in-frame clones are kept and a portion is missing. The top ten hold roughly 2.4% of the sample, which has over 200,000 clones, about 91% seen once. The sequenced sample consisted of PBMCs or T cells enriched from blood (not recorded which). Receptors were obtained from a woman in her thirties or forties with acute COVID-19.

V gene TRBV9 combines with J gene TRBJ2-1, with 10 bases identical to TRBD2. The CDR3 loop spans 23 amino acids. V shed 0 bases, J shed 0 bases, and the junction held 21 bases outside the gene matches. CDR1 SGDLS and CDR2 YYNGEE come from the germline V gene. This chain's CDR3 is CASSVGISGGASHFLSSYNEQFF. In DNA, the CDR3 is TGTGCCAGCAGCGTAGGAATAAGCGGGGGGGCTTCCCACTTTCTAAGCTCCTACAATGAGCAGTTCTTC.

The chain carries TRBV18 and TRBJ2-7, with unresolved D. Germline loops: CDR1 KGHSH, CDR2 LQKENI. The V end lost 4 bases, the J end lost 4 bases, and 11 bases lay between the germline ends. The CDR3 length is 13 residues. The chain's CDR3 is CASSRNTDYEQYV. DNA of the CDR3: TGTGCCAGCTCACGTAATACAGATTACGAGCAGTACGTC.

This chain links TRBV5-6 with TRBJ2-3, with TRBD2 matching 7 bases. The germline V gene has CDR1 SGHDT and CDR2 YYEEEE. The J segment lost 6 bases and the V segment lost 2 bases, leaving 12 bases of the junction unmatched. The length of the CDR3 is 16 residues. The CDR3, as DNA: TGTGCCAGCAGCTTTCTGGGGCCGGGGGGTCCGGATACGCAGTATTTT. This gives the protein CASSFLGPGGPDTQYF.

The chain is built from TRBV7-9 and TRBJ2-2; D not certain. This CDR3 is 14 amino acids long. V gave up 1 base and J gave up 6 bases, with 9 bases separating them. The germline V gene has CDR1 SEHNR and CDR2 FQNEAQ (reference sequence). CDR3 nucleotide sequence: TGTGCCAGCAGCTTAGGGGCTGGTCCCGGGGAGCTGTTTTTT. This translates into CASSLGAGPGELFF.

The table lists this clone with a few counts. The V call is TRBV5-4, the J call TRBJ2-1; D may be TRBD2 (5 bases). V was cut by 5 bases and J by 10 bases, with 19 bases left in between. The CDR3 runs to 14 residues. Germline V gene data show CDR1 as SGHNT and CDR2 as YYREEE (reference sequence). CDR3 nucleotide sequence: TGTGCCAGCAGTGTCGCGGGTCCCGGCGGGGAGCAGTTCTTC. Amino acid sequence: CASSVAGPGGEQFF.

The V and J genes are TRBV5-1 and TRBJ2-3; 8 bases agree with TRBD1. V dropped 4 bases and J dropped 3; count of bases not matched to a gene: 7. CDR1 and CDR2 (germline): SGHRS, YFSETQ. This CDR3 comprises 15 residues. The CDR3 here is CASSRQGTGTDTQYF. Written as DNA, the CDR3 is TGCGCCAGCAGCCGACAGGGGACGGGAACAGATACGCAGTATTTT.

The chain has TRBV5-4 and TRBJ2-2; a possible D gene is TRBD1 (5 bases). Trimming stripped 4 bases from V and 2 bases from J, with 9 bases between. This CDR3 is 14 amino acids long. Germline V gene lookup returns CDR1 SGHNT and CDR2 YYREEE (reference sequence). CDR3 sequence (DNA): TGTGCCAGCAGCACCACAGGAAACACCGGGGAGCTGTTTTTT. Residues: CASSTTGNTGELFF.

The J gene is TRBJ2-3, the V gene TRBV1; TRBD2, as called in the table, went unchecked against the DNA. TRBV1 is described as a pseudogene. CDR3 length: 16 amino acids. CDR3: CTSSQGWREGRDTQYF. The DNA of the CDR3 is TGCACCAGCAGCCAAGGGTGGAGGGAGGGAAGAGATACGCAGTATTTT.

The CDR3 reads CASSQGQVLLYGYTF. DNA for the CDR3: TGCGCCAGCAGCCAGGGACAGGTTCTACTCTATGGCTACACCTTC. The V call is TRBV4-1, the J call TRBJ1-2; the match to TRBD1 covers 8 bases. This CDR3 comprises 15 residues. Germline CDR1 and CDR2: MGHRA and YSYEKL. The ends lost 3 bases at V and 4 bases at J; junction bases unmatched: 7.

This clone was seen at least ten times. Other nucleotide sequences in the sample specify the same CDR3. The V call is TRBV11-2, the J call TRBJ2-7, with D perhaps matching TRBD1 (6 bases). V lost 5 bases, J lost 1 base, and 12 bases lay in between. Per germline, CDR1 SGHAT and CDR2 FQNNGV. The CDR3 extends over 14 amino acids. The CDR3 DNA sequence: TGTGCCAGCAGCCCCCCCACAGGGTCCTACGAGCAGTACTTC. Protein: CASSPPTGSYEQYF.

This clone occurred a few times. V and J are TRBV27 and TRBJ1-1; 8 bases match TRBD1. CDR3 size: 17 residues. Trimming removed 6 bases from V and 4 bases from J; junction bases left unmatched: 16. CDR1 and CDR2 (germline): MNHEY, SMNVEV (reference sequence). For the CDR3, the DNA is TGTGCCAGCAGCCAAAACAGGGGGAGGGTCAGAGTCACTGAAGCTTTCTTT. It yields the protein CASSQNRGRVRVTEAFF.

This chain connects TRBV3-1 (or the pseudogene TRBV3-2) to TRBJ1-3, with D uncertain. The CDR3 consists of 13 residues. Germline loops: CDR1 LGHDT, CDR2 YNNKEL (reference sequence). The V gene lost 1 base and the J gene lost 8 bases, with 9 bases spanning the gap. DNA for the CDR3: TGTGCCAGCAGCCAAGCCAACAGTGACACCATATATTTT. Its protein is CASSQANSDTIYF.

The chain joins TRBV29-1 to TRBJ2-3, with 8 bases lining up with TRBD2. In germline, CDR1 is SQVTM, CDR2 ANQGSEA. J was trimmed by 0 bases and V by 6 bases; bases with no gene match: 5. There are 14 residues in the CDR3. CDR3 sequence (DNA): TGCAGCGTCGTACGGGGGGGCAGCACAGATACGCAGTATTTT. Its protein product is CSVVRGGSTDTQYF.

The chain recombines TRBV6-2 or TRBV6-3 with TRBJ2-1; 8 bases fit TRBD1. Germline loops: CDR1 MNHEY, CDR2 SVGEGT. Trimming took 2 bases from V and 2 from J; bases not matched to a gene: 11. The CDR3 is 18 amino acids. CDR3 in amino acids: CASSYRAGRTGPYNEQFF. The CDR3 nucleotides read TGTGCCAGCAGTTACAGGGCCGGGCGGACAGGGCCCTACAATGAGCAGTTCTTC.

The genes are TRBV19 and TRBJ2-3; TRBD2 aligns across 7 bases. Germline CDR1 and CDR2: LNHDA and SQIVND (reference sequence). The trim removed 3 bases at V and 3 bases at J, leaving 6 bases unmatched. The length of the CDR3 is 15 residues. This CDR3 is CASSIGGGPTDTQYF. CDR3 in DNA: TGTGCCAGTAGTATCGGGGGAGGGCCTACAGATACGCAGTATTTT.

This clone has more than one count but fewer than ten. This rearrangement joins TRBV7-2 to TRBJ2-5; TRBD2 is a possible D gene (6 bases). This CDR3 contains 15 residues. Germline CDR1 reads SGHTA; CDR2 reads FQGNSA. V gave up 7 bases and J gave up 5 bases, with 20 bases separating them. The CDR3 DNA follows: TGTGCCAGCACCCAGAAGGCGGGGCCGCTCGAGACCCAGTACTTC. Its translation: CASTQKAGPLETQYF.

The chain is built from TRBV28 and TRBJ1-2; tentative D call: TRBD1 (6 bases). CDR3 length equals 15 residues. V lost 6 bases, J lost 3 bases, and 17 bases lay in between. Per the germline V gene, CDR1 is MDHEN and CDR2 is SYDVKM. CDR3 in amino acids: CASRHNQGSYYGYTF. The CDR3 DNA follows: TGTGCCAGCAGACACAACCAGGGGTCGTACTATGGCTACACCTTC.

This clone has more than one count but fewer than ten. The V call is TRBV5-1, the J call TRBJ2-1; TRBD1 matches at 11 bases. V was pared by 4 bases and J by 7 bases, with 10 bases of the junction left unmatched. There are 16 residues in the CDR3. Germline V gives CDR1 SGHRS, CDR2 YFSETQ. The CDR3 sequence: CASSPQPGQGVNEQFF. The CDR3 coding sequence is TGCGCCAGCAGCCCTCAACCGGGACAGGGGGTAAATGAGCAGTTCTTC.

The CDR3: CASSVGETATGETQYF. CDR3 nucleotides: TGTGCCAGCAGCGTAGGAGAGACAGCGACTGGGGAGACCCAGTACTTC. This sequence joins TRBV9 and TRBJ2-5, with D perhaps matching TRBD1 (5 bases). This CDR3 is built from 16 residues. Germline V gene lookup returns CDR1 SGDLS and CDR2 YYNGEE. Trimming took 0 bases from V and 5 from J, leaving 17 bases between them.

V is TRBV3-1 (or the pseudogene TRBV3-2) and J is TRBJ2-1, with TRBD2 identical over 8 bases. Germline V lookup: CDR1 LGHDT, CDR2 YNNKEL (reference sequence). The CDR3 contains 16 residues. J lost 7 bases, V lost 3 bases, and 11 bases had no gene match. In DNA form, the CDR3 reads TGTGCCAGCAGCCATACGGCGGGAGGTGGACGAAATGAGCAGTTCTTC. Translating it yields CASSHTAGGGRNEQFF.

The V and J genes are TRBV9 and TRBJ1-1; the D gene is possibly TRBD1 (6 bases). The V gene's germline CDR1 is SGDLS and CDR2 YYNGEE. V was trimmed by 2 bases and J by 4 bases, leaving 15 bases between them. The CDR3 length is 15 residues. In DNA, the CDR3 is TGTGCCAGCAGCGTGGGGGCCATTCCGGGCACTGAAGCTTTCTTT. This sequence encodes CASSVGAIPGTEAFF.

The gene calls are TRBV30 and TRBJ1-1; D uncertain. The CDR3 totals 17 residues. The germline V gene encodes CDR1 GTSNPN and CDR2 SVGIG (reference sequence). The V end was cut by 0 bases, the J end by 3 bases, with 20 bases between. CDR3 sequence: CAWSVLEGRTWYTEAFF. CDR3 nucleotides: TGTGCCTGGAGTGTACTTGAGGGTAGAACGTGGTACACTGAAGCTTTCTTT.

The chain combines TRBV28 with TRBJ1-2, with D tentatively TRBD1 (6 bases). Germline V lookup: CDR1 MDHEN, CDR2 SYDVKM. The CDR3 has 13 residues. V gave up 3 bases and J gave up 8 bases, with 13 bases separating them. CDR3 in amino acids: CASSLMAGVGYTF. The CDR3 bases are TGTGCCAGCAGTTTGATGGCAGGGGTCGGCTACACCTTC.

This chain links TRBV7-9 with TRBJ1-1; possible D gene TRBD1, 5 bases. Deletions cut 6 bases from V and 5 bases from J, with 16 bases between. The CDR3 covers 14 residues. Germline values: CDR1 SEHNR, CDR2 FQNEAQ (reference sequence). This CDR3 is CASRSETVRTEAFF. In DNA form, the CDR3 reads TGTGCCAGCAGATCGGAGACAGTTAGAACTGAAGCTTTCTTT.

The V call is TRBV3-1 (or the pseudogene TRBV3-2), the J call TRBJ2-7; maybe TRBD2 (7 bases). The CDR3 runs to 14 residues. Germline V gives CDR1 LGHDT, CDR2 YNNKEL (reference sequence). V lost 4 bases and J 3 bases, leaving 13 bases between the germline ends. The CDR3 DNA is TGTGCCAGCAGCCCTGGACTAGGGGGCTACGAGCAGTACGTC. This translates into CASSPGLGGYEQYV.

The chain employs TRBV5-5 and TRBJ2-1; D may be TRBD2 (5 bases). Trimming stripped 1 base from V and 6 bases from J, with 11 bases between. This CDR3 is built from 14 residues. The germline gives CDR1 SGHKS, CDR2 YYEKEE (reference sequence). The CDR3, as DNA: TGTGCCAGCAGCTTGCTAGCCCCTCTCAATGAGCAGTTCTTC. It yields the protein CASSLLAPLNEQFF.

V and J are TRBV18 and TRBJ2-5; unclear D gene. CDR1 KGHSH and CDR2 LQKENI come from the germline V gene. This CDR3 comprises 15 residues. Trimming took 0 bases from V and 0 from J, leaving 8 bases between them. The CDR3 is CASSPPGSNQETQYF. CDR3 bases: TGTGCCAGCTCACCACCGGGCAGCAACCAAGAGACCCAGTACTTC.

The genes are TRBV10-3 and TRBJ2-4; TRBD2 matches 7 bases. The germline V gene has CDR1 ENHRY and CDR2 SYGVKD. Trimming at V came to 6 bases and at J to 9 bases, leaving 5 bases not matched to a gene. The CDR3 runs 12 residues. The CDR3 here is CAIRTGEGIQYF. CDR3 coding DNA: TGTGCCATCAGGACCGGGGAGGGCATTCAGTACTTC.

The chain carries TRBV11-2 and TRBJ1-1; TRBD1 matches 9 bases. Germline V gives CDR1 SGHAT, CDR2 FQNNGV. Trimming cost V 6 bases and J 4 bases; bases outside gene matches: 9. This CDR3 is 15 amino acids long. CDR3 bases: TGTGCCAGCAGTTCACAGGGGGCGGTAAGCACTGAAGCTTTCTTT. Encoded protein: CASSSQGAVSTEAFF.